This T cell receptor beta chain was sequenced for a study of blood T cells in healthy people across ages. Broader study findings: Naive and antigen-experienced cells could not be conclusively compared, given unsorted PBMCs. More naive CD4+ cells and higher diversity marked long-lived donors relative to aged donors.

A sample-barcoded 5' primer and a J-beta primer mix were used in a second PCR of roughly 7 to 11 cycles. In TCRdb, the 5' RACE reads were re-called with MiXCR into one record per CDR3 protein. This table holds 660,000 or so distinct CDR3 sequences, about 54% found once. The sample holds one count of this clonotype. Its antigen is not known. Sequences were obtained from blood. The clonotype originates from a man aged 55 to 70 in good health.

CDR3 nucleotides: TGTGCCAGCAGCTCTAGGACTAGCGGGGGGCCCTACAATGAGCAGTTCTTC. It yields the protein CASSSRTSGGPYNEQFF. The genes are TRBV5-6 and TRBJ2-1; 14 bases are shared with TRBD2. Germline-derived CDR1 and CDR2 are SGHDT and YYEEEE. The CDR3 is made up of 17 amino acids. The V and J ends lost 3 bases and 2 bases, in that order; junction bases with no gene match: 4.